These 22 T cell receptor beta chains share one sample of origin, sequenced in a study of blood T cell repertoires in COVID-19. The repertoire was sequenced with immunoSEQ multiplex PCR; TCRdb's copy has only in-frame clones and lacks some. The sample records tens of thousands of clones, 75% to 90% being singletons. Source material: peripheral blood. These TCRs come from a woman between 50 and 59 years old with active or convalescent COVID-19.

This clone has just one count. V gene TRBV14 combines with J gene TRBJ2-3; the D gene is possibly TRBD1 (5 bases). This CDR3 has 13 residues. CDR1 is SGHDN, CDR2 FVKESK, per germline. With 0 bases removed from V and 5 bases from J, the gap between germline ends came to 6 bases. The CDR3 region has the DNA TGTGCCAGCAGCCAAGACAGGGTAGATACGCAGTATTTT. This gives the protein CASSQDRVDTQYF.

The rearrangement uses TRBV3-1 (or the pseudogene TRBV3-2) and TRBJ1-5, with D maybe TRBD1 (6 bases). The CDR3 totals 15 residues. Germline V gene lookup returns CDR1 LGHDT and CDR2 YNNKEL (reference sequence). V gave up 1 base and J gave up 1 base, with 8 bases separating them. The CDR3 DNA reads TGTGCCAGCAGCCAAGGCAGGGGAAGCAATCAGCCCCAGCATTTT. Translating gives CASSQGRGSNQPQHF.

The rearrangement joins TRBV3-1 (or the pseudogene TRBV3-2) to TRBJ2-7; D possibly corresponds to TRBD2 (5 bases). Looked up from germline, CDR1 is LGHDT and CDR2 is YNNKEL (reference sequence). V lost 1 base and J lost 7, with 8 bases in between. The CDR3 has 12 amino acids. The CDR3 reads CASSQAGGEQYF. DNA of the CDR3: TGTGCCAGCAGCCAAGCAGGAGGAGAGCAGTACTTC.

The rearrangement links TRBV19 to TRBJ2-7; 7 bases map to TRBD1. CDR1 is LNHDA, CDR2 SQIVND, per germline (reference sequence). This CDR3 is 13 amino acids long. V gave up 6 bases and J gave up 11 bases; unmatched junction bases: 13. The CDR3 sequence is CASRGDSSVGKYF. In DNA, the CDR3 is TGTGCCAGTAGGGGGGACAGCTCCGTAGGCAAGTACTTC.

The CDR3 sequence: CASSSPGTANEKLFF. The CDR3 region has the DNA TGTGCCAGCAGCTCGCCCGGGACTGCAAATGAAAAACTGTTTTTT. The chain combines TRBV5-4 with TRBJ1-4, with a possible D match to TRBD1 (5 bases). The ends were cut back, 3 bases at V and 5 bases at J, with 14 bases in the middle. Looked up from germline, CDR1 is SGHNT and CDR2 is YYREEE (reference sequence). The CDR3 runs 15 residues.

V is TRBV6-5 and J is TRBJ2-2; the D gene is possibly TRBD1 (5 bases). The CDR3 totals 14 residues. Germline CDR1 is MNHEY and CDR2 is SVGAGI. The ends were cut back, 6 bases at V and 2 bases at J, with 10 bases in the middle. The CDR3 here is CASRGQPNTGELFF. The CDR3 nucleotides read TGTGCCAGCAGGGGGCAGCCCAACACCGGGGAGCTGTTTTTT.

This clone was seen only once. The gene calls are TRBV7-2 and TRBJ2-5, with D perhaps matching TRBD1 (5 bases). The CDR3 is 14 amino acids. CDR1 is SGHTA and CDR2 is FQGNSA in the germline V gene. V lost 5 bases to trimming and J lost 1 base, with 11 bases between them. The CDR3 protein is CASSLGAIQETQYF. The CDR3 nucleotides are TGTGCCAGCAGCCTAGGGGCGATCCAAGAGACCCAGTACTTC.

The V gene is TRBV10-3, the J gene TRBJ2-7; tentative D call: TRBD2 (5 bases). This CDR3 region has 11 residues. Trimming shortened V by 5 bases and J by 5 bases, and 7 bases separated the two germline ends. Germline V gives CDR1 ENHRY, CDR2 SYGVKD. DNA of the CDR3: TGTGCCATCAGTCTCGGGAACGAGCAGTACTTC. Protein product: CAISLGNEQYF.

This clone was observed once. The chain couples TRBV2 to TRBJ2-3; 8 nucleotides match TRBD2. This CDR3 has 16 residues. The trim removed 5 bases at V and 0 bases at J, leaving 7 bases unmatched. Germline CDR1 is SNHLY and CDR2 is FYNNEI. CDR3 nucleotide sequence: TGTGCCAGCAGTCCGAGTGGGACTAGAAGCACAGATACGCAGTATTTT. It encodes CASSPSGTRSTDTQYF.

The chain has TRBV7-9 and TRBJ2-1; a weak D match, TRBD2 (6 bases). V was pared by 1 base and J by 1 base, with 8 bases between. There are 15 residues in the CDR3. Germline V gene data show CDR1 as SEHNR and CDR2 as FQNEAQ (reference sequence). The CDR3 region is CASSLGLASYNEQFF. The CDR3 bases are TGTGCCAGCAGCTTAGGTCTAGCGTCCTACAATGAGCAGTTCTTC.

The chain links TRBV7-2 to TRBJ2-5; D is unclear. Trimming removed 6 bases at V and 4 bases at J, with 21 bases between. Germline CDR1 SGHTA, CDR2 FQGNSA. There are 16 residues in the CDR3. The CDR3 region is CASSVSPWSTGETQYF. DNA of the CDR3: TGTGCCAGCAGTGTTTCTCCCTGGTCCACCGGAGAGACCCAGTACTTC. Looking up the rest from reference TRBV7-2 and TRBJ2-5 gives the full variable domain: GAGVSQSPSNKVTEKGKDVELRCDPISGHTALYWYRQSLGQGLEFLIYFQGNSAPDKSGLPSDRFSAERTGGSVSTLTIQRTQQEDSAVYLCASSVSPWSTGETQYFGPGTRLLVL.

The chain links TRBV6-5 to TRBJ2-2, with 10 bases that match TRBD2. The V segment lost 4 bases and the J segment 5 bases; nucleotides outside the gene matches: 7. In germline, CDR1 is MNHEY, CDR2 SVGAGI. The CDR3 length is 16 residues. The CDR3 is CASSWSGGANTGELFF. CDR3 DNA sequence: TGTGCCAGCAGTTGGAGCGGGGGGGCCAATACCGGGGAGCTGTTTTTT.

This clone was observed a single time. V usage is TRBV27 and J usage is TRBJ1-2; TRBD1 matches at 8 bases. The V gene end was trimmed by 4 bases and the J gene end by 0 bases; junction bases not matched to a gene: 7. The CDR3 extends over 16 amino acids. CDR1 is MNHEY and CDR2 is SMNVEV in the germline V gene (reference sequence). CDR3 DNA sequence: TGTGCCAGCAGTTCCCCAACGACAGGGGCTAACTATGGCTACACCTTC. This sequence encodes CASSSPTTGANYGYTF.

The chain is built from TRBV5-5 and TRBJ2-5; D ambiguous. Trimming cost V 0 bases and J 1 base, with 4 bases left between them. Germline CDR1 and CDR2: SGHKS and YYEKEE (reference sequence). This CDR3 spans 13 amino acids. The CDR3 region is CASSLGGQETQYF. CDR3 nucleotide sequence: TGTGCCAGCAGCTTGGGCGGCCAAGAGACCCAGTACTTC.

The V and J genes are TRBV10-3 and TRBJ1-3, with D possibly TRBD1 on 6 matching bases. Germline CDR1 is ENHRY and CDR2 is SYGVKD. V was clipped by 6 bases and J by 4 bases, with 16 bases between them. This CDR3 contains 15 residues. CDR3 in amino acids: CAIRAPGQWGNTIYF. For the CDR3, the DNA is TGTGCCATCAGAGCTCCGGGACAATGGGGAAACACCATATATTTT.

This sequence joins TRBV3-1 (or the pseudogene TRBV3-2) and TRBJ1-1; 10 bases match TRBD1. Germline trimming cut 0 bases from V and 0 bases from J; bases unmatched to any gene: 10. The CDR3 extends over 19 amino acids. In germline, CDR1 is LGHDT, CDR2 YNNKEL (reference sequence). CDR3 protein: CASSQDWVRTGGLNTEAFF. The CDR3 DNA reads as TGTGCCAGCAGCCAAGACTGGGTACGGACAGGGGGTTTGAACACTGAAGCTTTCTTT.

This rearrangement joins TRBV5-1 to TRBJ1-2; TRBD1 matches 8 bases. Looked up from germline, CDR1 is SGHRS and CDR2 is YFSETQ. V gave up 0 bases and J gave up 8 bases; unmatched junction bases: 12. The CDR3 totals 16 residues. The CDR3 reads CASSLGGTGQARGYTF. In DNA, the CDR3 is TGCGCCAGCAGCTTGGGCGGGACAGGACAAGCTAGGGGCTACACCTTC.

The rearrangement links TRBV4-3 to TRBJ1-2, with D perhaps TRBD1 (6 bases). Trimming stripped 3 bases from V and 3 bases from J, with 11 bases between. Germline CDR1 and CDR2: LGHNA and YSLEER. The CDR3 is 14 amino acids. The CDR3 sequence is CASSQSQGYYGYTF. CDR3 bases: TGCGCCAGCAGCCAGTCACAGGGTTACTATGGCTACACCTTC.

The rearrangement joins TRBV21-1 to TRBJ2-3; the tabulated D call, TRBD1, remains unverified against the DNA. TRBV21-1 is given as a pseudogene. The CDR3 spans 16 residues. Here the CDR3 DNA reads TGTGCCAGCAGCAAAGTCAACAGGGGTTCAGGGGGTACGCAGTATTTT. Amino acid sequence: CASSKVNRGSGGTQYF.

V is TRBV4-3 and J is TRBJ2-1; weak D call: TRBD1 (5 bases). This CDR3 contains 17 residues. V was cut by 0 bases and J by 7 bases, with 19 bases left in between. Germline V CDR1 and CDR2: LGHNA, YSLEER. CDR3 residues: CASSQDTAGSGSNEQFF. CDR3 DNA: TGCGCCAGCAGCCAAGATACGGCAGGGTCCGGGTCAAATGAGCAGTTCTTC.

In DNA, the CDR3 is TGTGCCAGTAGTAACGATCCGGGACTAGCGTACGAGCAGTACTTC. As protein: CASSNDPGLAYEQYF. The chain employs TRBV19 and TRBJ2-7; 10 nucleotides match TRBD2. The CDR3 is 15 amino acids. CDR1 is LNHDA and CDR2 is SQIVND in the germline V gene (reference sequence). V lost 4 bases, J lost 4 bases, and 7 bases stayed unmatched.

The chain uses TRBV27 and TRBJ2-7, with D perhaps TRBD1 (5 bases). V was cut by 6 bases and J by 3 bases, with 9 bases left in between. Germline CDR1 is MNHEY and CDR2 is SMNVEV (reference sequence). The length of the CDR3 is 12 residues. In DNA, the CDR3 is TGTGCCAGCAGACCCAGGGACTACGAGCAGTACTTC. This sequence encodes CASRPRDYEQYF.